This TCR beta chain was sequenced for a study of molecular identifiers for immune sequencing clone quantification. Study observations and caveats: Researchers reportedly could pick up spiked Jurkat TCR RNA from one cell mixed into one million naive cells.

MiXCR, run by TCRdb on the PCR reads, gives a single entry per CDR3 protein. The table records 100,000 or so distinct CDR3 sequences, about 21% of them present only once. The sorting of naive CD8 T cells used the CD8+CD4-CCR7+CD45RA+ phenotype. This clonotype came up many times. Its antigen remains unidentified. In germline, CDR1 is MDHEN, CDR2 SYDVKM. This CDR3 is built from 16 residues. The V segment lost 6 bases and the J segment 3 bases; nucleotides outside the gene matches: 8. The chain carries TRBV28 and TRBJ2-3; 11 bases agree with TRBD2. The specimen was naive CD8+ T cells from blood, with Jurkat cell RNA spiked in. Subset defined: FACS-sorted CD8+CD4-CCR7+CD45RA+ naive T cells. This sequence originates from a human donor in good health. Some libraries in this study had Jurkat cell RNA spiked in. The CDR3 bases are TGTGCCAGCAGACGTGCCGGGACTAGCGGAACAGATACGCAGTATTTT. It specifies CASRRAGTSGTDTQYF.